Listed below are T cell receptor beta chains from one sample, sequenced in a study of blood T cell repertoires in COVID-19. Repertoires were generated with immunoSEQ multiplex PCR, while TCRdb's copy carries only in-frame clones and drops some. The sample lists some 150,000 clones; approximately 87% were seen once. The sample was peripheral blood. All receptors derive from a man aged 50 to 59 with active COVID-19. Both conserved end residues are part of each CDR3. Fields, in order: clone size, D gene, V gene, J gene, CDR3 DNA, CDR3 protein. A D gene is named only where the DNA matches it firmly. For some rows the clone size is stated as once, few or many, or as a class when expanded; others skip it.

>NA|TRBD1|TRBV10-1|TRBJ2-7
TGCGCCAGCAGACCGGGACAGGGAGGCTACGAGCAGTACTTC
CASRPGQGGYEQYF
>NA|TRBD2|TRBV9|TRBJ2-1
TGTGCCAGCAGCGTAGTCGGGGGGAGCTCCTACAATGAGCAGTTCTTC
CASSVVGGSSYNEQFF
>NA|TRBD1|TRBV19|TRBJ2-7
TGTGCCAGTAGTTGGGGGGGGACAGGGGTCGAGCAGTACTTC
CASSWGGTGVEQYF
>NA|NA|TRBV4-1|TRBJ1-4
TGCGCCAGCAGCCAAGGACAGTCTGCAACTAATGAAAAACTGTTTTTT
CASSQGQSATNEKLFF
>NA|NA|TRBV5-4|TRBJ1-6
TGTGCCAGCAGCCCCCTTTCTGGCAGCTCCTATAATTCACCCCTCCACTTT
CASSPLSGSSYNSPLHF
>few|TRBD1|TRBV12-5|TRBJ2-7
TGTGCTAGTGGTTTTGTACGCGACAGGGGCTACGAGCAGTACTTC
CASGFVRDRGYEQYF
>NA|TRBD1|TRBV5-4|TRBJ2-7
TGTGCCAGCAGTCGCCGGGACAGGGGGCTGGGCTACGAGCAGTACTTC
CASSRRDRGLGYEQYF
>NA|NA|TRBV7-3|TRBJ1-1
TGTGCCAGCAGCCTAAAGGGGACTGAAGCTTTCTTT
CASSLKGTEAFF
>NA|NA|TRBV5-5|TRBJ1-2
TGTGCCAGCAGCTTGGATGGAGGCTCTAACTATGGCTACACCTTC
CASSLDGGSNYGYTF
>few|TRBD1|TRBV19|TRBJ1-2
TGTGCCAGTAATACAGGGGGGGGCTATGGCTACACCTTC
CASNTGGGYGYTF
>NA|TRBD1|TRBV15|TRBJ1-3
TGTGCCACCAGCCCCCCAGGGGGCTATGGAAACACCATATATTTT
CATSPPGGYGNTIYF
>NA|TRBD1|TRBV19|TRBJ2-5
TGTGCCAGTAGTATAGGACAGGGAGCCGAGACCCAGTACTTC
CASSIGQGAETQYF
>few|NA|TRBV6-2/TRBV6-3|TRBJ2-7
TGTGCCAGCAGTTACTCGAGAGGGCGGGACGAGCAGTACTTC
CASSYSRGRDEQYF
>NA|NA|TRBV11-2|TRBJ2-3
TGTGCCAGCAGCTTAGGCATAGTAAGCACAGATACGCAGTATTTT
CASSLGIVSTDTQYF
>NA|NA|TRBV12-3/TRBV12-4|TRBJ2-7
TGTGCCAGCAGTTTGAGGGACGAGCAGTACTTC
CASSLRDEQYF
>NA|NA|TRBV6-2/TRBV6-3|TRBJ2-6
TGTGCCAGCAGCCGGGGCGGGGCCAACGTCCTGACTTTC
CASSRGGANVLTF
>NA|NA|TRBV12-3/TRBV12-4|TRBJ1-2
TGTGCCAGCAGTTTATCCAGGGAAGTCGGCTACACCTTC
CASSLSREVGYTF
>once|NA|TRBV5-8|TRBJ2-7
TGTGCCAGCACCCTCGGGACATTCAACTACGAGCAGTACTTC
CASTLGTFNYEQYF
>NA|NA|TRBV12-3/TRBV12-4|TRBJ2-7
TGTGCCAGCAGTTCCGGGATCGGGTACGAGCAGTACTTC
CASSSGIGYEQYF
>once|NA|TRBV6-6|TRBJ1-1
TGTGCCAGCAGTTATAGGGGAGGGACTGAAGCTTTCTTT
CASSYRGGTEAFF
>NA|TRBD1|TRBV5-6|TRBJ1-1
TGTGCCAGCAGCTTACCCGGGACAGCGAACACTGAAGCTTTCTTT
CASSLPGTANTEAFF
>NA|TRBD2|TRBV5-1|TRBJ2-1
TGCGCCAGCAGACGGGGGGTCACCTACAATGAGCAGTTCTTC
CASRRGVTYNEQFF
>NA|NA|TRBV11-2|TRBJ1-1
TGTGCCAGCAGCTCGACAGGTGGGAAGAACACTGAAGCTTTCTTT
CASSSTGGKNTEAFF
>NA|NA|TRBV6-1|TRBJ1-5
TGTGCCAGCAGTGAAGCCCCCCCAGTCGTTGGCAATCAGCCCCAGCATTTT
CASSEAPPVVGNQPQHF
>NA|TRBD2|TRBV30|TRBJ2-3
TGTGCCTGGAGCTCAGGGAGCGGGGGCCCAGATACGCAGTATTTT
CAWSSGSGGPDTQYF
>NA|NA|TRBV5-1|TRBJ2-1
TGCGCCAGCAGCATTGATACGGGGACCTACAATGAGCAGTTCTTC
CASSIDTGTYNEQFF
>NA|NA|TRBV10-3|TRBJ1-4
TGTGCCATCAGTGAGTCGCGGGAAAAACTGTTTTTT
CAISESREKLFF
>NA|NA|TRBV12-3/TRBV12-4|TRBJ1-2
TGTGCCAGCAGCACGAACTACGGAGGTGGCTACACCTTC
CASSTNYGGGYTF
>NA|TRBD2|TRBV7-8|TRBJ2-3
TGTGCCAGCAGCTTAGAAAGACTAGCGGGGAAGAACACAGATACGCAGTATTTT
CASSLERLAGKNTDTQYF
>few|TRBD1|TRBV2|TRBJ1-5
TGTGCCAGCAGATTGGCCGGGACAGGTAATCAGCCCCAGCATTTT
CASRLAGTGNQPQHF
>NA|NA|TRBV7-3|TRBJ2-1
TGTGCCAGCAGCCCGGGTAGCTCCTACAATGAGCAGTTCTTC
CASSPGSSYNEQFF
>NA|TRBD2|TRBV2|TRBJ2-7
TGTGCCAGCAGTGGTGGGTTTCGGGGGGAGGGCTACGAGCAGTACTTC
CASSGGFRGEGYEQYF
>NA|TRBD1|TRBV29-1|TRBJ1-5
TGCAGCGTGGGACAGGGGAATCAGCCCCAGCATTTT
CSVGQGNQPQHF
>NA|NA|TRBV6-5|TRBJ1-1
TGTGCCAGCACAGGGTTTCAGGGCACTGAAGCTTTCTTT
CASTGFQGTEAFF
>few|NA|TRBV9|TRBJ2-5
TGTGCCAGCAGCGTAGGCGGCTCACAAGAGACCCAGTACTTC
CASSVGGSQETQYF
>few|TRBD1|TRBV11-2|TRBJ1-5
TGTGCCAGCAGCTTAGGAGGGGGCAGCAATCAGCCCCAGCATTTT
CASSLGGGSNQPQHF
>once|TRBD2|TRBV2|TRBJ2-7
TGTGCCAGCAGAGGACTAGCGGGGGCCTCCTACGAGCAGTACTTC
CASRGLAGASYEQYF
>once|NA|TRBV19|TRBJ2-1
TGTGCCAGTAGTATAGATCGACTAGAGGGGCAGTTCTTC
CASSIDRLEGQFF
>NA|NA|TRBV5-4|TRBJ1-3
TGTGCCAGCAGCTTTTGGCAGGGTGGAAACACCATATATTTT
CASSFWQGGNTIYF
>NA|TRBD2|TRBV12-5|TRBJ2-7
TGTGCTAGTGGTCCCCCGCTAGCGGGGGGACACGAGCAGTACTTC
CASGPPLAGGHEQYF
>NA|NA|TRBV18|TRBJ2-6
TGTGCCAGCTCACAAACCTGGGCCCTAAGGCCTGGGGCCAACGTCCTGACTTTC
CASSQTWALRPGANVLTF
>NA|TRBD2|TRBV18|TRBJ2-7
TGTGCCAGCTCTCATGGACTAGCGGGGGCCTACGAGCAGTACTTC
CASSHGLAGAYEQYF
>NA|NA|TRBV20-1|TRBJ2-7
TGCAGTGCTATACTAGACGCGCAGTACTTC
CSAILDAQYF
>NA|NA|TRBV12-3/TRBV12-4|TRBJ2-7
TGTGCCAGCACCAAAAGGGGCGAGCAGTACTTC
CASTKRGEQYF
>NA|TRBD1|TRBV5-6|TRBJ1-3
TGTGCCAGCAGCCCACGGGACAGGGGGAGAGGAAACACCATATATTTT
CASSPRDRGRGNTIYF
>NA|TRBD1|TRBV18|TRBJ1-1
TGTGCCAGCTCCCGGGACAGATACACTGAAGCTTTCTTT
CASSRDRYTEAFF
>few|NA|TRBV6-5|TRBJ2-7
TGTGCCAGCAGCATCGGGCCCTCGGGGGAGCAGTACTTC
CASSIGPSGEQYF
>NA|NA|TRBV7-9|TRBJ2-2
TGTGCCAGCAGCTTAGTTAACAGTAACACCGGGGAGCTGTTTTTT
CASSLVNSNTGELFF
>NA|NA|TRBV6-6|TRBJ2-2
TGTGCCAGCAGTTACTCGAGTCAGGCCACCGGGGAGCTGTTTTTT
CASSYSSQATGELFF
>NA|TRBD2|TRBV4-2|TRBJ2-1
TGTGCCAGCAGGATTTTGGCGACTAGCGGGGTCGAGGTCCCTTACAATGAGCAGTTCTTC
CASRILATSGVEVPYNEQFF
>once|TRBD2|TRBV5-1|TRBJ2-1
TGCGCCAGCAGCCGGAGCGGGGGTACCTACAATGAGCAGTTCTTC
CASSRSGGTYNEQFF
>NA|NA|TRBV12-3/TRBV12-4|TRBJ2-1
TGTGCCAGCAGCCCTAGCTCCTACAATGAGCAGTTCTTC
CASSPSSYNEQFF
>NA|TRBD1|TRBV11-3|TRBJ1-5
TGTGCCAGCAGCCCAGGGGGACAGGGATTTCATCAGCCCCAGCATTTT
CASSPGGQGFHQPQHF
>NA|NA|TRBV28|TRBJ1-2
TGTGCCAGCAGTATATCTGACTCCTATGGCTACACCTTC
CASSISDSYGYTF
>NA|NA|TRBV7-8|TRBJ1-6
TGTGCCAGCAGCCAAGAGGAGGGCTCCTATAATTCACCCCTCCACTTT
CASSQEEGSYNSPLHF
>NA|TRBD1|TRBV7-3|TRBJ2-1
TGTGCCAGCAGCTCAGGGACAGGGAATGAGCAGTTCTTC
CASSSGTGNEQFF
>NA|TRBD1|TRBV2|TRBJ1-1
TGTGCCAGCAGTGAAGGGACAGGGGCTCCTGAAGCTTTCTTT
CASSEGTGAPEAFF
>NA|NA|TRBV4-1|TRBJ1-6
TGCGCCAGCAGCCAAGAGGCGGAGTCACCCCTCCACTTT
CASSQEAESPLHF
>NA|TRBD1|TRBV7-9|TRBJ2-2
TGTGCCAGCAGCTTAGACCTCTGGTGGCAGGGGGTAACCGGGGAGCTGTTTTTT
CASSLDLWWQGVTGELFF
>NA|NA|TRBV6-6|TRBJ2-5
TGTGCCAGCAGCCTTTTCCAAGAGACCCAGTACTTC
CASSLFQETQYF